The present entry profiles one T cell receptor beta chain with its context. Using immunoSEQ multiplex PCR, the repertoire was profiled, and TCRdb retains in-frame clones only, with some absent. The sample has over a million clones, approximately 80% seen once. This entry comes from a study of shared clonotypes between healthy human individuals. The clonotype comes from a man aged 18 to 35 in good health. Some clones in this sample may be carry-over from other donors' samples. Source material: memory CD4+ T cells from PBMCs. Specified subset: CD45RA-negative fraction.

The CDR3 DNA sequence: TGTGCCAGCAGCTTGGATCGTGGGACTAGCCAGTATTTT. Encoded protein: CASSLDRGTSQYF. The rearrangement uses TRBV7-3 and TRBJ2-3; 9 bases are shared with TRBD2. Germline V gene sequence: CDR1 SGHTA, CDR2 FQGTGA. The CDR3 runs to 13 residues. The trim removed 3 bases at V and 12 bases at J, leaving 7 bases unmatched.